Following are 3 T cell receptor beta chains from one sample sequenced in a study of blood T cell repertoires in COVID-19. Only in-frame clones appear in the TCRdb table, and some are missing; sequencing was by immunoSEQ multiplex PCR. The table shows about 200,000 clones, with about nine tenths occurring only once. The sample comprised peripheral blood. These receptors originate from a young man who had recovered from COVID-19.

This clone occurred many times. The chain recombines TRBV15 with TRBJ2-6; a weak D match, TRBD2 (6 bases). Trimming stripped 10 bases from V and 0 bases from J, with 16 bases between. Germline CDR1 LNHNV, CDR2 YYDKDF (reference sequence). CDR3 length: 16 residues. As DNA, the CDR3 is TGTGCCAGCTATGGAGGGAGTTCCTCTGGGGCCAACGTCCTGACTTTC. It yields the protein CASYGGSSSGANVLTF.

The chain joins TRBV29-1 to TRBJ1-1, with D tentatively TRBD1 (5 bases). The germline V gene has CDR1 SQVTM and CDR2 ANQGSEA. V lost 1 base and J lost 4, with 10 bases in between. The CDR3 sequence is 13 residues long. CDR3 amino acids: CSVEAAQGTEAFF. Here the CDR3 DNA reads TGCAGCGTTGAAGCCGCCCAGGGCACTGAAGCTTTCTTT.

The V gene is TRBV6-2 or TRBV6-3, the J gene TRBJ2-1; a possible D gene is TRBD2 (7 bases). Germline loops: CDR1 MNHEY, CDR2 SVGEGT. V gave up 2 bases and J gave up 13 bases, with 18 bases separating them. The CDR3 is made up of 14 amino acids. The CDR3 region has the DNA TGTGCCAGCAGTTACGGGACGGGGGGCGCGCGACAGTTCTTC. Protein: CASSYGTGGARQFF.